These T cell receptor beta chains were read from a single sample in a study of T cell changes during pregnancy in multiple sclerosis. The assay was immunoSEQ multiplex PCR, and TCRdb's table has in-frame clones only and misses some. This table has around 71,000 clones, roughly 92% appearing once. Sample: peripheral blood, taken in the third trimester of pregnancy. The receptors were gathered from a female donor with multiple sclerosis, enrolled in a pregnancy study. The CDR3 runs from the conserved cysteine through the conserved F or W. Each record gives: V gene, clone size, J gene, D gene, CDR3 DNA, CDR3 protein. The D gene is left open where the match is weak. Clone size is not always given. Where it is, it says once, few, many or a class for expanded clones.

TRBV7-6	-	TRBJ2-3	TRBD2	TGTGCCAGCAGCCTCCAGGCTAGCGGGTATTCCACAGATACGCAGTATTTT	CASSLQASGYSTDTQYF
TRBV2	-	TRBJ1-2	TRBD1	TGTGCCAGCAGTGTTTGGAGGGGGCGCGACTATGGCTACACCTTC	CASSVWRGRDYGYTF
TRBV4-1	-	TRBJ1-2	-	TGCGCCAGCAGCCAATACGAGGGTTGGGACTATGGCTACACCTTC	CASSQYEGWDYGYTF
TRBV7-2	-	TRBJ2-3	-	TGTGCCAGCAGCTTAGAGGAAGCTGGGCCAGATACGCAGTATTTT	CASSLEEAGPDTQYF
TRBV7-9	-	TRBJ1-2	TRBD1	TGTGCCAGCAGCTCGGGACAGGCCGCCTATGGCTACACCTTC	CASSSGQAAYGYTF
TRBV18	few	TRBJ2-1	-	TGTGCCAGCTCCGAACAACAGGGTGTTCTCTACAATGAGCAGTTCTTC	CASSEQQGVLYNEQFF
TRBV2	-	TRBJ1-3	TRBD1	TGTGCCAGCAAGCAACAGGGGGCGGGTGGAAACACCATATATTTT	CASKQQGAGGNTIYF
TRBV7-9	-	TRBJ2-7	TRBD2	TGTGCCAGCAGCTTATCCGGATCTATGGGAGGGGAGCAGTACTTC	CASSLSGSMGGEQYF
TRBV21-1	few	TRBJ1-5	-	TGTGCCAGCAGCCCACACAGGGGGGTCAATCAGCCCCAGCATTTT	CASSPHRGVNQPQHF
TRBV18	-	TRBJ2-7	TRBD2	TGTGCCAGCTCGCCGGGACTAGTCTCCTACGAGCAGTACTTC	CASSPGLVSYEQYF
TRBV2	-	TRBJ2-7	TRBD1	TGTGCCAGCTGTGGACAGGGAGTGGGTGAGCAGTACTTC	CASCGQGVGEQYF
TRBV9	few	TRBJ1-1	TRBD1	TGTGCCAGCAGCCCGATTCCGGGACAGGGGTCTGAAGCTTTCTTT	CASSPIPGQGSEAFF
TRBV19	-	TRBJ1-3	-	TGTGCCAGTTCGACAGGTATCAGAAACACCATATATTTT	CASSTGIRNTIYF
TRBV18	-	TRBJ1-2	TRBD1	TGTGCCAGCTCACCTCCGGACAGGGAGGGAGGCTACACCTTC	CASSPPDREGGYTF
TRBV7-9	-	TRBJ2-4	TRBD1	TGTGCCAGCAGCTTAGCGACAGGGAATGTCAACATTCAGTACTTC	CASSLATGNVNIQYF
TRBV25-1	-	TRBJ2-5	-	TGTGCCAGCAGTGAATTTCTTGGGCAGAAAGAGACCCAGTACTTC	CASSEFLGQKETQYF
TRBV7-6	-	TRBJ2-6	-	TGTGCCAGCAGCGTTACTTCTGGGGCCAACGTCCTGACTTTC	CASSVTSGANVLTF
TRBV5-1	-	TRBJ2-1	-	TGCGCCAGCAGCTTGGCCCGGTCTCGGGTCAATGAGCAGTTCTTC	CASSLARSRVNEQFF
TRBV5-6	-	TRBJ1-2	TRBD1	TGTGCCAGCACCTGGGCAGGGGGCTTCTATGGCTACACCTTC	CASTWAGGFYGYTF
TRBV18	-	TRBJ1-5	-	TGTGCCAGCTCCGAAACAGGGTATAGCAATCAGCCCCAGCATTTT	CASSETGYSNQPQHF
TRBV9	-	TRBJ2-3	TRBD2	TGTGCCAGCAGCGCTAGCGGGAGGGCCGCAGATACGCAGTATTTT	CASSASGRAADTQYF
TRBV7-3	-	TRBJ2-5	TRBD1	TGTGCCAGCAGCTTTTTTGACCAGACAGGGCCTCAAGAGACCCAGTACTTC	CASSFFDQTGPQETQYF
TRBV30	-	TRBJ2-1	TRBD2	TGTGCCTGGTCACTGGGGACTAGCGGGTCCCCCGGGGTCTTC	CAWSLGTSGSPGVF
TRBV6-5	few	TRBJ2-5	TRBD1	TGTGCCAGCAGTCCAGGGGGCGTGGAGACCCAGTACTTC	CASSPGGVETQYF
TRBV9	-	TRBJ2-1	TRBD2	TGTGCCAGCAGCGATCCGGTTACGGGAGGGCAATCATACAATGAGCAGTTCTTC	CASSDPVTGGQSYNEQFF
TRBV25-1	-	TRBJ2-2	TRBD1	TGTGCCAGCAGTGAATACACAGGGGAGACCGGGGAGCTGTTTTTT	CASSEYTGETGELFF
TRBV9	-	TRBJ2-1	TRBD1	TGTGCCAGCAGCGTAGGGGCGGCAGGGGGACGGGTTGAGCAGTTCTTC	CASSVGAAGGRVEQFF
TRBV5-5	-	TRBJ1-2	TRBD1	TGTGCCAGCAGCTTGGACAGGGGGTACTATGGCTACACCTTC	CASSLDRGYYGYTF
TRBV11-2	-	TRBJ2-7	TRBD2	TGTGCCAGCAGCTTACTAGCGGGAGTATCGAACGAGCAGTACTTC	CASSLLAGVSNEQYF
TRBV7-3	once	TRBJ2-1	-	TGTGCCAGCAGCTTCCACGGAGGGCAGTCAAATGAGCAGTTCTTC	CASSFHGGQSNEQFF
TRBV5-8	-	TRBJ2-5	-	TGTGCCAGCAGTTCTCCGGGACTTAAGGAGACCCAGTACTTC	CASSSPGLKETQYF
TRBV2	-	TRBJ2-1	TRBD2	TGTGCCAGCAGCCGGACTAGCGGCGGCTCCTACAATGAGCAGTTCTTC	CASSRTSGGSYNEQFF
TRBV5-6	-	TRBJ1-2	-	TGTGCCAGCAGCTTCGGTACAGGGAGTGGCTACACCTTC	CASSFGTGSGYTF